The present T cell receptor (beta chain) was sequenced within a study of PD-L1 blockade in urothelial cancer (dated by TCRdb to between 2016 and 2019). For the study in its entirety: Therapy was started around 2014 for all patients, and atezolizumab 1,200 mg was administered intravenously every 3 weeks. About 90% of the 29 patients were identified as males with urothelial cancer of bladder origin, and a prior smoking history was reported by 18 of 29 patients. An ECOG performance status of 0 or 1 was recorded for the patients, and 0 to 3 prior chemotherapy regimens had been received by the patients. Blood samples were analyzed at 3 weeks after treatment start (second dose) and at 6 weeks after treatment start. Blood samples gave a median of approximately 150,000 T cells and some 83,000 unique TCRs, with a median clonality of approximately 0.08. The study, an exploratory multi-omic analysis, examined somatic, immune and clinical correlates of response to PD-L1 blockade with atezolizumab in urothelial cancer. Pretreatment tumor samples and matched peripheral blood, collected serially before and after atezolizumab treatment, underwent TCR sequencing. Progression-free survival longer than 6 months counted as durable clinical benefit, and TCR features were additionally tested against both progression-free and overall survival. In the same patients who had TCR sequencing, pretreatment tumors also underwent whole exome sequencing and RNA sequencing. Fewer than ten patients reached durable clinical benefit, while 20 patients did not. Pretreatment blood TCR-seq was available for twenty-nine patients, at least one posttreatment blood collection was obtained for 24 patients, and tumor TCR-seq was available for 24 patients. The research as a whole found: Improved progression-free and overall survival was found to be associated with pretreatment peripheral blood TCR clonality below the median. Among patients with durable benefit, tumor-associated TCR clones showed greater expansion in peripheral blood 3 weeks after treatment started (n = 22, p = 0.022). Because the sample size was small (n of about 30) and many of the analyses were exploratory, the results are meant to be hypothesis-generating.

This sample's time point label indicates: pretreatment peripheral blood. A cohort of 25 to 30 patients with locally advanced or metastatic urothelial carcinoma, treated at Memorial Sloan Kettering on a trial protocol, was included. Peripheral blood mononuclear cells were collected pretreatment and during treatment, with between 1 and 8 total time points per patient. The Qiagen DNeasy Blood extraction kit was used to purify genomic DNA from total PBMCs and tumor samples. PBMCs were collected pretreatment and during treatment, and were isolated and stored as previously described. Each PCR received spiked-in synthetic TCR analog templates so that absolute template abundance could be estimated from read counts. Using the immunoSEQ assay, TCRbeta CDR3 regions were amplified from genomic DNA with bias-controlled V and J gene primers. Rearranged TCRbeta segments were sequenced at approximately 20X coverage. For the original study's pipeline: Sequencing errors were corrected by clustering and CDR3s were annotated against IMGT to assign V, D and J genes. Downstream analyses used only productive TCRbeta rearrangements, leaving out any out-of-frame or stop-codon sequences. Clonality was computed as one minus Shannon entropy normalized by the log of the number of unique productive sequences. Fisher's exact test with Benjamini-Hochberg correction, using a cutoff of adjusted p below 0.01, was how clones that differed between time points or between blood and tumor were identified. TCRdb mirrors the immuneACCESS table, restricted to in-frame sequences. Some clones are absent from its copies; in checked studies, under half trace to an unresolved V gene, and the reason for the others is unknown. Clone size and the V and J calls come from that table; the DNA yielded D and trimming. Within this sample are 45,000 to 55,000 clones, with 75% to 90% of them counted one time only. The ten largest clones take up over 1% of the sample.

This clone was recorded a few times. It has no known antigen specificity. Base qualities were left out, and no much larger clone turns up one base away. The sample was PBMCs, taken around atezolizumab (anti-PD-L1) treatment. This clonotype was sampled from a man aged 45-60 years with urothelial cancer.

The DNA is as follows: TGTGCCAGCAGCTTAGGGACAGGGGCTCGGGCAGATACGCAGTATTTT. Translated, it gives CASSLGTGARADTQYF. The chain is assembled from TRBV13 and TRBJ2-3; 8 bases in the middle match TRBD1. At the junction V is shortened by 0 bases and J by 4 bases; bases outside the gene matches: 6. The germline V gene (reference sequence) sets CDR1 to PRHDT and CDR2 to FYEKMQ. The CDR3 runs 16 amino acids, cysteine and phenylalanine included. Kept here is only the CDR3 DNA, which spans 48 bases and is read in frame from base 1.